This record looks at one T cell receptor beta chain sequence and its context. Its specificity is not known. V dropped 6 bases and J dropped 7; count of bases not matched to a gene: 7. Germline loops: CDR1 MNHEY, CDR2 SMNVEV (reference sequence). CDR3 length: 15 residues. The data derive from a study of CD8 T cells in Susac syndrome. Findings of the study overall: Detection of Susac-specific public clones gave 15 to 20 in total CD8+ repertoires and about five in CD8+ TEMRA repertoires. CD8+ clonal expansion in Susac peaked in TEMRA cells and active patients.

Random hexamers were used to reverse transcribe the RNA input (about 0.45 to 1 ug). The TCR beta CDR3 was amplified by immunoSEQ multiplex PCR across 54 Vbeta, 13 Jbeta. TCRdb re-called the immunoSEQ multiplex PCR reads through MiXCR, storing one row per CDR3 protein. This table has about 190,000 distinct CDR3 sequences, 95% appearing once. Sequenced input: CD8+ T cells from PBMCs. This TCR came from a human donor with Susac syndrome. The V call is TRBV27, the J call TRBJ1-5, with 12 bases aligning to TRBD1. CDR3 residues: CASRPGQGAVQPQHF. CDR3 DNA: TGTGCCAGCAGGCCGGGACAGGGGGCAGTGCAGCCCCAGCATTTT.